A single sample is the source of the 18 T cell receptor beta chains below, sequenced in a study of cytomegalovirus exposure and HLA in healthy donors. The PCR had 60 Vbeta and 13 Jbeta primers. Assay: immunoSEQ multiplex PCR; the TCRdb copy retains only in-frame clones and omits some. Of 150,000 to 200,000 clones listed, 84% are singletons. The sample taken for sequencing was PBMCs. Receptor source: a boy between 10 and 17 years old in good health and CMV-seronegative.

The chain has TRBV5-4 and TRBJ1-2; 9 positions match TRBD1. Germline V gene data show CDR1 as SGHNT and CDR2 as YYREEE (reference sequence). The CDR3 runs 15 residues. Trimming at V came to 3 bases and at J to 5 bases, leaving 8 bases not matched to a gene. CDR3 protein: CASSSRDRDLYGYTF. The CDR3 region has the DNA TGTGCCAGCAGCTCGCGGGACAGGGACTTGTATGGCTACACCTTC.

This chain links TRBV28 with TRBJ2-7, with 7 bases aligning to TRBD1. Trimming cost V 4 bases and J 7 bases; bases outside gene matches: 19. The V gene's germline CDR1 is MDHEN and CDR2 SYDVKM. This CDR3 has 17 residues. In nucleotides, the CDR3 is TGTGCCAGCAGTTCCGGGTACAGGGGACGCGTTGGGGGAGAGCAGTACTTC. Translating gives CASSSGYRGRVGGEQYF.

The chain combines TRBV5-1 with TRBJ2-1; the match to TRBD2 covers 12 bases. CDR1 and CDR2 (germline): SGHRS, YFSETQ. Losses at the gene ends were 5 bases for V and 0 bases for J; bases not matched to a gene: 9. The CDR3 is 18 amino acids. CDR3 nucleotide sequence: TGCGCCAGCAGAAAAGCCGGACTAGCGGGAATCTCCTACAATGAGCAGTTCTTC. It codes for CASRKAGLAGISYNEQFF.

This chain uses TRBV6-5 with TRBJ1-2, with D possibly being TRBD1 (5 bases). The length of the CDR3 is 14 residues. The germline V and J ends were trimmed by 6 bases and 4 bases, with 15 bases remaining between them. Germline CDR1 and CDR2: MNHEY and SVGAGI. The CDR3 reads CASRPPGAIYGYTF. In nucleotides, the CDR3 is TGTGCCAGCAGACCGCCTGGGGCCATCTATGGCTACACCTTC.

The J gene is TRBJ1-6, the V gene TRBV5-1; 9 nucleotides line up with TRBD1. The ends lost 4 bases at V and 6 bases at J; junction bases unmatched: 11. Germline CDR1 SGHRS, CDR2 YFSETQ. This CDR3 comprises 17 residues. This chain's CDR3 is CASSLSRRDRVNSPLHF. CDR3 sequence (DNA): TGCGCCAGCAGCCTCTCCCGCCGGGACAGGGTTAATTCACCCCTCCACTTT.

The chain recombines TRBV25-1 with TRBJ2-7, with D hard to call. This CDR3 is 12 amino acids long. The germline V gene encodes CDR1 MGHDK and CDR2 SYGVNS. Trimming cost V 3 bases and J 3 bases, with 6 bases left between them. CDR3 sequence reads: CASSDSGYEQYF. Here the CDR3 DNA reads TGTGCCAGCAGTGACTCGGGCTACGAGCAGTACTTC.

As DNA, the CDR3 is TGTGCCAGCAGTGAACACCAAGCTAGAGAGCAGTACTTC. This encodes CASSEHQAREQYF. J is TRBJ2-7 and V is TRBV25-1; unclear D gene. CDR3 length: 13 residues. V lost 2 bases, J lost 7 bases, and 12 bases lay in between. CDR1 is MGHDK and CDR2 is SYGVNS in the germline V gene.

The chain joins TRBV7-8 to TRBJ2-7; 10 positions agree with TRBD1. The CDR3 length is 19 residues. The J segment lost 1 base and the V segment lost 1 base, leaving 13 bases of the junction unmatched. Per the germline V gene, CDR1 is SGHVS and CDR2 is FQNEAQ. The CDR3 is CASSLGGTGVERGSYEQYF. The CDR3 DNA follows: TGTGCCAGCAGCTTAGGGGGGACAGGGGTAGAGCGGGGTTCCTACGAGCAGTACTTC. Full variable domain (rest looked up from reference TRBV7-8 and TRBJ2-7): GAGVSQSPRYKVAKRGQDVALRCDPISGHVSLFWYQQALGQGPEFLTYFQNEAQLDKSGLPSDRFFAERPEGSVSTLKIQRTQQEDSAVYLCASSLGGTGVERGSYEQYFGPGTRLTVT.

The V and J genes are TRBV4-3 and TRBJ2-5, with unresolved D. The end of the DNA aligns better with TRBJ2-7, so the J call may be wrong. The CDR3 is 14 amino acids. Germline CDR1 is LGHNA and CDR2 is YSLEER. DNA of the CDR3: TGCGCCAGCAGCCAAGACGTCCGAGACTACGAGCAGTACTTC. Translated: CASSQDVRDYEQYF.

The chain combines TRBV30 with TRBJ2-3, with D tentatively TRBD1 (7 bases). Germline values: CDR1 GTSNPN, CDR2 SVGIG (reference sequence). V was pared by 8 bases and J by 3 bases, with 15 bases between. The CDR3 runs 13 residues. The CDR3 bases are TGTGCCCTAAATCAGGGGGGAACAGATACGCAGTATTTT. Its translation: CALNQGGTDTQYF.

The chain employs TRBV9 and TRBJ1-1; TRBD1 matches at 7 bases. The CDR3 runs to 15 residues. Germline CDR1 is SGDLS and CDR2 is YYNGEE. V lost 4 bases and J lost 0; bases outside the gene matches: 6. As DNA, the CDR3 is TGTGCCAGCAGCACCACCGGGACAGTGAACACTGAAGCTTTCTTT. Residues: CASSTTGTVNTEAFF.

The chain has TRBV5-4 and TRBJ1-2; possibly TRBD1 for D (6 bases). The CDR3 spans 13 residues. Per the germline V gene, CDR1 is SGHNT and CDR2 is YYREEE (reference sequence). Trimming took 2 bases from V and 7 from J, leaving 12 bases between them. The CDR3 DNA sequence: TGTGCCAGCAGCTTACCACAGGGCGGTGGCTACACCTTC. Translation gives CASSLPQGGGYTF.

The chain joins TRBV19 to TRBJ1-1; a possible D gene is TRBD1 (6 bases). Germline CDR1 LNHDA, CDR2 SQIVND (reference sequence). Trimming removed 6 bases from V and 9 bases from J, with 20 bases in between. The CDR3 covers 14 residues. The CDR3, as DNA: TGTGCCAGTAGGCCCTCAACCAGGACAGACAAAGCTTTCTTT. Translation gives CASRPSTRTDKAFF. The full variable domain, completed using reference TRBV19 and TRBJ1-1, is DGGITQSPKYLFRKEGQNVTLSCEQNLNHDAMYWYRQDPGQGLRLIYYSQIVNDFQKGDIAEGYSVSREKKESFPLTVTSAQKNPTAFYLCASRPSTRTDKAFFGQGTRLTVV.

This clone was recorded only once. The germline gene is not matched at one end of the junction; a read error may be the cause. J is TRBJ2-3 and V is TRBV7-7, with D possibly matching TRBD2 (6 bases). The CDR3 is 14 residues long. Germline values: CDR1 SSHAT, CDR2 FNYEAQ (reference sequence). CDR3 bases: TGTGCTAGCAGCTTAGGCGGGAACACAGATACGCAGTATTTT. Protein sequence: CASSLGGNTDTQYF.

The rearrangement links TRBV7-2 to TRBJ2-3, with TRBD2 identical over 8 bases. Trimming at V came to 5 bases and at J to 0 bases, leaving 4 bases not matched to a gene. Germline CDR1 reads SGHTA; CDR2 reads FQGNSA. This CDR3 comprises 15 residues. CDR3 DNA sequence: TGTGCCAGCAGCCAAACTAGCGGAAGCACAGATACGCAGTATTTT. This codes for CASSQTSGSTDTQYF.

The chain has TRBV29-1 and TRBJ2-7; no clear D gene. CDR1 and CDR2 (germline): SQVTM, ANQGSEA. This CDR3 region has 13 residues. V shed 4 bases and J shed 0 bases, with 10 bases lying between them. This CDR3 is CSVVRSSSYEQYF. In nucleotides, the CDR3 is TGCAGCGTTGTTCGGAGTAGCTCCTACGAGCAGTACTTC.

This sequence joins TRBV29-1 and TRBJ2-1; D is uncertain. Germline V CDR1 and CDR2: SQVTM, ANQGSEA. Trimming pared 7 bases from V and 8 bases from J, leaving 12 bases between. The CDR3 extends over 11 amino acids. The CDR3 region has the DNA TGCAGCGGCCTAAGTTTCGATGAGCAGTTCTTC. Its translation: CSGLSFDEQFF.

This chain connects TRBV25-1 to TRBJ2-1; a possible D gene is TRBD2 (6 bases). Trimming removed 7 bases at V and 7 bases at J, with 14 bases between. Germline assignment: CDR1 MGHDK and CDR2 SYGVNS. This CDR3 region has 13 residues. CDR3 coding DNA: TGTGCCAGCAATAGCGGTGGGGGGAATGAGCAGTTCTTC. It specifies CASNSGGGNEQFF.